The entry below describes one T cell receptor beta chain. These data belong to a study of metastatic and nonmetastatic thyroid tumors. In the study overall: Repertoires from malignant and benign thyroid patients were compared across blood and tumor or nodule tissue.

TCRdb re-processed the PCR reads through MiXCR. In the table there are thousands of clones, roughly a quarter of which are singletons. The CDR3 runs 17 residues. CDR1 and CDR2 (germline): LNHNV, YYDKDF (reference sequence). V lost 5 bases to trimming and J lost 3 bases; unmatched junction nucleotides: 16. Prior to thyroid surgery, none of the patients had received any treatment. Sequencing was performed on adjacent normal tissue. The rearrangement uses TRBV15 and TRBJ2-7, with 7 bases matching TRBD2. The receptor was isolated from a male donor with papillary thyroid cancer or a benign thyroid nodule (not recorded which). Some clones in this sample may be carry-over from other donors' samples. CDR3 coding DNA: TGTGCCACCAGCCGAGGGAGGGGAGAGGGCGGGAGCTACGAGCAGTACTTC. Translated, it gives CATSRGRGEGGSYEQYF.